This T cell receptor beta chain was sequenced for a study of response to subunit inactivated influenza vaccine. This clonotype showed up just a few times. Its antigen is as yet unknown. Overall study findings and caveats: That few new T cells are recruited by each seasonal influenza vaccination was the authors' suggestion.

TCRdb used MiXCR to reprocess the RT-PCR reads, holding one entry per CDR3 protein. The data show roughly 790,000 distinct CDR3 sequences, 21% seen once. V lost 4 bases and J 8 bases, leaving 13 bases between the germline ends. The germline CDR1 and CDR2 sequences are SGHRS and YFSETQ. This CDR3 region has 13 residues. This TCR was sampled from a man in his forties or fifties who received an inactivated influenza vaccine. The material sequenced was PBMCs from blood, taken 4 to 6 days after vaccination. The chain is built from TRBV5-1 and TRBJ2-1, with unresolved D. CDR3 DNA: TGCGCCAGCAGCGCGCGGCAGACCGATGAGCAGTTCTTC. As protein: CASSARQTDEQFF.